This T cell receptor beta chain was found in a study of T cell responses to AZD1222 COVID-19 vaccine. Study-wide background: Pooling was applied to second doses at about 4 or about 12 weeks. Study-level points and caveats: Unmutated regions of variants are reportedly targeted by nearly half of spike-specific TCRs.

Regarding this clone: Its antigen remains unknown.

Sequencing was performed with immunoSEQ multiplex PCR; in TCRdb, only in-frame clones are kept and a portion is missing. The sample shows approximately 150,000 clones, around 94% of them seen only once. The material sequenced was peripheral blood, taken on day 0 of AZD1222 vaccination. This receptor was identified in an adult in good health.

The DNA for the CDR3 is TGTGCCAGTAGTATCGGCAGAGGTCCGCAGTATTTT. It specifies CASSIGRGPQYF. The rearrangement joins TRBV19 to TRBJ2-3; no clear D. The germline gives CDR1 LNHDA, CDR2 SQIVND (reference sequence). V lost 3 bases and J lost 10, with 11 bases in between. This CDR3 has 12 residues. Variable domain in full (rest from reference TRBV19 and TRBJ2-3): DGGITQSPKYLFRKEGQNVTLSCEQNLNHDAMYWYRQDPGQGLRLIYYSQIVNDFQKGDIAEGYSVSREKKESFPLTVTSAQKNPTAFYLCASSIGRGPQYFGPGTRLTVL.